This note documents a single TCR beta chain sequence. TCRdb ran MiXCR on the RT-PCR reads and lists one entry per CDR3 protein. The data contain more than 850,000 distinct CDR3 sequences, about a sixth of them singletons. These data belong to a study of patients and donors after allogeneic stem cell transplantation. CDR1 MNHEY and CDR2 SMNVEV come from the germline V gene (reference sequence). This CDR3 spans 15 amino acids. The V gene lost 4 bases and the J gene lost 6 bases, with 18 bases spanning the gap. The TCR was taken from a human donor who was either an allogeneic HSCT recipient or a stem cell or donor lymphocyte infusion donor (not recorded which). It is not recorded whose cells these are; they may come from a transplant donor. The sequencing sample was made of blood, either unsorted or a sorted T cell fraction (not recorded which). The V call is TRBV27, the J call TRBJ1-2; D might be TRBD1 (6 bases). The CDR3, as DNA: TGTGCCAGCAGTTCGACACCCAGGGACAAAAATGGCTACACCTTC. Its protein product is CASSSTPRDKNGYTF.